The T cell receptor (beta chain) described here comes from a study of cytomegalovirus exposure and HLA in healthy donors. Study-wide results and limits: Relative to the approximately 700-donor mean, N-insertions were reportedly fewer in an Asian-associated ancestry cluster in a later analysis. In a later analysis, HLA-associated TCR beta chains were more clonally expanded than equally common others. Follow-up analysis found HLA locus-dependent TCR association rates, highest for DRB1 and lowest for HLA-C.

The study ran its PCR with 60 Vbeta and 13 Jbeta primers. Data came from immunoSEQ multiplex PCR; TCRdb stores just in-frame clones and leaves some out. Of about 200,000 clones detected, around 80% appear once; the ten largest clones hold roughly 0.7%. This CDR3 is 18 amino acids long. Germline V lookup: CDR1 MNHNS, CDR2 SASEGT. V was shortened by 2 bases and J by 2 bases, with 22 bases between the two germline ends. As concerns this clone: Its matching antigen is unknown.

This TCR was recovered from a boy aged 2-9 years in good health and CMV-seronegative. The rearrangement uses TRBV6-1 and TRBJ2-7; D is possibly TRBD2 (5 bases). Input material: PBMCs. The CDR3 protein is CASSEYTSGSLGTYEQYF. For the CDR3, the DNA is TGTGCCAGCAGTGAATATACTAGTGGGTCTTTAGGGACCTACGAGCAGTACTTC.